These 19 T cell receptor beta chains were all obtained from the same sample, sequenced in a study of blood T cells in healthy people across ages. Together with a sample-barcoded 5' primer, a J-beta primer mix was included in a second PCR lasting about 6 to 11 cycles. TCRdb ran MiXCR on the 5' RACE reads and lists one entry per CDR3 protein. The sample yields around 1,900,000 distinct CDR3 sequences, approximately 40% seen once. The sample taken for sequencing was blood. All receptors derive from a human donor in good health.

In this sample, this clonotype turned up once. The chain uses TRBV18 and TRBJ2-1; unclear D gene. V dropped 0 bases and J dropped 3 bases, with 15 bases sitting between them. Germline loops: CDR1 KGHSH, CDR2 LQKENI. This CDR3 comprises 17 residues. The CDR3 region is CASSPPVESLFYNEQFF. CDR3 DNA sequence: TGTGCCAGCTCACCACCGGTGGAGTCCCTCTTCTACAATGAGCAGTTCTTC.

The genes are TRBV4-2 and TRBJ1-2, with 7 bases lining up with TRBD1. The CDR3 is made up of 15 amino acids. V gave up 2 bases and J gave up 5 bases; unmatched junction bases: 8. Germline V gene data show CDR1 as LGHNA and CDR2 as YNFKEQ. CDR3 residues: CASSQSTGEGYGYTF. The CDR3 coding sequence is TGTGCCAGCAGCCAATCCACAGGGGAGGGGTATGGCTACACCTTC.

This clonotype was seen a handful of times. The V call is TRBV5-1, the J call TRBJ2-1; 7 nucleotides line up with TRBD2. In germline, CDR1 is SGHRS, CDR2 YFSETQ. V dropped 5 bases and J dropped 12; count of bases not matched to a gene: 8. This CDR3 contains 12 residues. This CDR3 is CASSYGEGLQFF. CDR3 DNA: TGCGCCAGCAGTTATGGGGAGGGATTGCAGTTCTTC.

This clonotype was observed a few times. V and J are TRBV3-1 and TRBJ2-1; 7 positions agree with TRBD2. The V and J ends lost 0 bases and 3 bases, in that order; junction bases with no gene match: 14. Looked up from germline, CDR1 is LGHDT and CDR2 is YNNKEL (reference sequence). CDR3 length equals 19 residues. CDR3 protein: CASSQDQRTRELGYNEQFF. CDR3 nucleotides: TGTGCCAGCAGCCAAGATCAACGGACTAGGGAATTGGGCTACAATGAGCAGTTCTTC.

V usage is TRBV28 and J usage is TRBJ2-5; D might be TRBD2 (6 bases). The CDR3 runs 10 residues. CDR1 is MDHEN and CDR2 is SYDVKM in the germline V gene. V lost 10 bases and J 5 bases, leaving 8 bases between the germline ends. CDR3 residues: CATLAETQYF. The CDR3 DNA follows: TGTGCCACTCTAGCGGAGACCCAGTACTTC.

This rearrangement joins TRBV28 to TRBJ1-1; D call uncertain. From germline, CDR1 is MDHEN and CDR2 SYDVKM. The CDR3 covers 17 residues. Trimming removed 2 bases at V and 0 bases at J, with 16 bases between. DNA for the CDR3: TGTGCCAGCAGTTTAATTGGCTACCCGAAGATGAACACTGAAGCTTTCTTT. It codes for CASSLIGYPKMNTEAFF.

This clonotype was recorded once. The gene calls are TRBV20-1 and TRBJ2-3, with TRBD2 as a possible D gene (6 bases). In germline, CDR1 is DFQATT, CDR2 SNEGSKA (reference sequence). Between the trimmed V and J ends, which lost 3 bases and 4 bases, there was a span of 17 bases. This CDR3 contains 15 residues. The CDR3 DNA is TGCAGTGCTAGGTTAACTAGCCCTTCCGCAGATACGCAGTATTTT. It encodes CSARLTSPSADTQYF.

The chain recombines TRBV4-1 with TRBJ2-3; TRBD1 is a possible D gene (5 bases). Trimming cost V 0 bases and J 2 bases, with 15 bases left between them. CDR3 length: 17 amino acids. Germline CDR1 and CDR2: MGHRA and YSYEKL. The DNA of the CDR3 is TGCGCCAGCAGCCAAGATGCAACAGGAACTTTCACAGATACGCAGTATTTT. Translated: CASSQDATGTFTDTQYF.

This clonotype was seen a few times. Here the CDR3 DNA reads TGCAGCGTTGAAGGGCAGTCCGATGAGCAGTTCTTC. As protein: CSVEGQSDEQFF. V gene TRBV29-1 combines with J gene TRBJ2-1; D is unresolved. This CDR3 has 12 residues. V was shortened by 1 base and J by 8 bases, with 9 bases between the two germline ends. Germline loops: CDR1 SQVTM, CDR2 ANQGSEA.

This clonotype was detected only a few times. One junction end does not reproduce the germline sequence, and a read error may be involved. This sequence joins TRBV10-3 and TRBJ2-5, with D unclear. Germline CDR1 is ENHRY and CDR2 is SYGVKD. This CDR3 spans 13 amino acids. The CDR3 reads CAISGKASETQYF. The CDR3 DNA reads TGTGCCATAAGTGGGAAGGCATCTGAGACCCAGTACTTC.

This clonotype was counted once. The chain carries TRBV7-2 and TRBJ1-5; 7 bases map to TRBD1. From germline, CDR1 is SGHTA and CDR2 FQGNSA. The V gene end was trimmed by 0 bases and the J gene end by 5 bases; junction bases not matched to a gene: 16. This CDR3 region has 19 residues. In nucleotides, the CDR3 is TGTGCCAGCAGCTTAGCGCGTGAACTACAGGGGCCAGTCCATCAGCCCCAGCATTTT. Amino acids: CASSLARELQGPVHQPQHF.

This clonotype turned up a few times. The rearrangement joins TRBV20-1 to TRBJ1-4; 9 nucleotides match TRBD1. There are 15 residues in the CDR3. The germline gives CDR1 DFQATT, CDR2 SNEGSKA (reference sequence). Trimming took 0 bases from V and 7 from J; bases not matched to a gene: 6. The CDR3 region is CSARDVGQGFEKLFF. CDR3 nucleotide sequence: TGCAGTGCTAGAGATGTGGGACAGGGATTTGAAAAACTGTTTTTT.

This clonotype occurred a few times. The rearrangement joins TRBV11-2 to TRBJ1-2, with D perhaps TRBD1 (5 bases). V lost 0 bases and J 7 bases, leaving 15 bases between the germline ends. CDR3 length equals 15 residues. Per germline, CDR1 SGHAT and CDR2 FQNNGV. CDR3 amino acids: CASSLDRRGRGGYTF. CDR3 nucleotides: TGTGCCAGCAGCTTAGACCGGCGGGGACGAGGTGGCTACACCTTC.

This clonotype was seen a few times. V is TRBV15 and J is TRBJ2-7; D uncertain. V lost 0 bases and J 5 bases, leaving 14 bases between the germline ends. From germline, CDR1 is LNHNV and CDR2 YYDKDF (reference sequence). There are 15 residues in the CDR3. The CDR3 reads CATSRERTVPHEQYF. Here the CDR3 DNA reads TGTGCCACCAGCAGAGAAAGGACCGTCCCCCACGAGCAGTACTTC.

V usage is TRBV7-2 and J usage is TRBJ2-5, with D maybe TRBD1 (5 bases). Between the trimmed V and J ends, which lost 5 bases and 7 bases, there was a span of 14 bases. Looked up from germline, CDR1 is SGHTA and CDR2 is FQGNSA. This CDR3 is built from 13 residues. CDR3 bases: TGTGCCAGCAGCGATCAGGGAACATTGACCCAGTACTTC. This gives the protein CASSDQGTLTQYF.

This clonotype was found a few times. At one end the junction does not follow the germline gene, possibly because of a read error. This chain connects TRBV6-5 to TRBJ2-6, with D uncertain. The CDR3 spans 15 residues. Germline loops: CDR1 MNHEY, CDR2 SVGAGI. The CDR3 DNA is TGTGCCAGCAGTTATGGGCCCTCTGAGGCCAACGTCCTGACTTTC. Amino acids: CASSYGPSEANVLTF.

The chain carries TRBV20-1 and TRBJ2-3; no clear D gene. Germline loops: CDR1 DFQATT, CDR2 SNEGSKA (reference sequence). Trimming cost V 0 bases and J 2 bases, with 9 bases left between them. The CDR3 spans 14 residues. The CDR3 DNA reads TGCAGTGCTAGAGATAAGGGATACACAGATACGCAGTATTTT. Its protein is CSARDKGYTDTQYF.

The V and J genes are TRBV20-1 and TRBJ1-2; tentative D call: TRBD1 (5 bases). The CDR3 has 16 amino acids. V was clipped by 6 bases and J by 7 bases, with 27 bases between them. Germline V gives CDR1 DFQATT, CDR2 SNEGSKA (reference sequence). CDR3 coding DNA: TGCAGTGCCCGGCCCCCCATCCCAGGGAGGATTAGTGGCTACACCTTC. Its protein product is CSARPPIPGRISGYTF.

V usage is TRBV5-4 and J usage is TRBJ2-3; a possible D gene is TRBD1 (6 bases). V lost 3 bases, J lost 13 bases, and 15 bases lay in between. CDR1 is SGHNT, CDR2 YYREEE, per germline (reference sequence). The CDR3 is 12 amino acids. CDR3 DNA: TGTGCCAGCAGCTATCCCCCGGGACAAGAGTATTTT. Amino acids: CASSYPPGQEYF.